A selection of T cell receptor beta chains follows, all from one sample in a study of blood T cell repertoires in COVID-19. Clones were read by immunoSEQ multiplex PCR, and TCRdb kept only the in-frame ones, dropping some. The sample contains about 250,000 clones, about 89% of which appear only once. Sequences were obtained from peripheral blood. These receptors were collected from a man aged 30 to 45 with acute or convalescent COVID-19. Each CDR3 is given with its conserved first and last residue. D genes are given only for firm matches. Not every row has a clone size; where given, it reads once, few, many or a size class.

>TRBJ2-7|NA|NA|12|TRBV27
TGTGCCAGCAGCCCACAGGGCTACGAGCAGTACTTC
CASSPQGYEQYF
>TRBJ2-1|NA|TRBD1|14|TRBV6-5
TGTGCCAGCAGGGATGACAGGGGGCAGCGGGAGCAGTTCTTC
CASRDDRGQREQFF
>TRBJ1-2|NA|NA|14|TRBV5-4
TGTGCCAGCAGCTTAATGCCCAGTAACTATGGCTACACCTTC
CASSLMPSNYGYTF
>TRBJ1-2|once|TRBD1|14|TRBV7-9
TGTGCCAGCAGCCCAGGACAGGTGATGTATGGCTACACCTTC
CASSPGQVMYGYTF
>TRBJ2-1|NA|NA|15|TRBV7-3
TGTGCCAGCAGCTTAACGCCCCTGCACGGGGATGAGCAGTTCTTC
CASSLTPLHGDEQFF
>TRBJ1-4|NA|NA|11|TRBV12-3/TRBV12-4
NA
CASSSGQGMFF
>TRBJ2-7|NA|NA|11|TRBV25-1
TGTGCCAGCAGTCGGGGCTACGAGCAGTACTTC
CASSRGYEQYF
>TRBJ1-2|NA|NA|14|TRBV5-1
TGCGCCAGCAGCTTGGGTTCAAATTCCTATGGCTACACCTTC
CASSLGSNSYGYTF
>TRBJ1-6|NA|NA|13|TRBV5-1
TGCGCCAGCAGATCCGGGTTAGATTCACCCCTCCACTTT
CASRSGLDSPLHF
>TRBJ2-2|NA|NA|18|TRBV11-2
TGTGCCAGCAGCTTAGAAGCGGGACAACTTGCGAACACCGGGGAGCTGTTTTTT
CASSLEAGQLANTGELFF
>TRBJ1-2|NA|NA|13|TRBV30
TGTGCCTGGAGTTACGACAGCAACTATGGCTACACCTTC
CAWSYDSNYGYTF
>TRBJ1-1|NA|NA|14|TRBV28
TGTGCCAGCAGGGCAATCAGGGTGAACACTGAAGCTTTCTTT
CASRAIRVNTEAFF
>TRBJ1-2|NA|TRBD1|15|TRBV2
TGTGCCAGCAGTGTTATGGCCAGGGACAGCTATGGCTACACCTTC
CASSVMARDSYGYTF
>TRBJ2-1|once|TRBD1|16|TRBV7-3
TGTGCCAGCAGCTCACAGGGGCTAAGCTCCTACAATGAGCAGTTCTTC
CASSSQGLSSYNEQFF
>TRBJ1-5|few|TRBD1|15|TRBV3-1/TRBV3-2
TGTGCCAGCAGCTTGACAGGGGATAGCAATCAGCCCCAGCATTTT
CASSLTGDSNQPQHF
>TRBJ2-3|NA|NA|18|TRBV4-1
TGCGCCAGCAGCCAAGGTTTTCTAGCGCTCGGATTTAGAGATACGCAGTATTTT
CASSQGFLALGFRDTQYF
>TRBJ2-5|NA|NA|15|TRBV28
TGTGCCAGCTCCAATATAGCGGAACCAAGAGGGACCCAGTACTTC
CASSNIAEPRGTQYF
>TRBJ1-3|many|NA|16|TRBV19
TGTGCCAGTAAAAGTTATGGGGGCGACTCTGGAAACACCATATATTTT
CASKSYGGDSGNTIYF